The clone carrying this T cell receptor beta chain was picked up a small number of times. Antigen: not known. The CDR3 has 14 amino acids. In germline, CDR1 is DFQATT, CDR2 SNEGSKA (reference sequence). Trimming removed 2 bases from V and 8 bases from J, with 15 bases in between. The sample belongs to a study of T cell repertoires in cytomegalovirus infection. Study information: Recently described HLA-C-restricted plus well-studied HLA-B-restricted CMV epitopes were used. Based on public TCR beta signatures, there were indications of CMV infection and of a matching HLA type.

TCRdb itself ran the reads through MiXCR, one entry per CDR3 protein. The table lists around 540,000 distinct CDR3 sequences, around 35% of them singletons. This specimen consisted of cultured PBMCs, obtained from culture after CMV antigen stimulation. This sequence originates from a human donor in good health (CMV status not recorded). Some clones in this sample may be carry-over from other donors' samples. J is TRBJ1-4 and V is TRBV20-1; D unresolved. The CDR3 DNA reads TGCAGTGCTAGACCCCAACCGGGTTCGGAAAAACTGTTTTTT. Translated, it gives CSARPQPGSEKLFF.